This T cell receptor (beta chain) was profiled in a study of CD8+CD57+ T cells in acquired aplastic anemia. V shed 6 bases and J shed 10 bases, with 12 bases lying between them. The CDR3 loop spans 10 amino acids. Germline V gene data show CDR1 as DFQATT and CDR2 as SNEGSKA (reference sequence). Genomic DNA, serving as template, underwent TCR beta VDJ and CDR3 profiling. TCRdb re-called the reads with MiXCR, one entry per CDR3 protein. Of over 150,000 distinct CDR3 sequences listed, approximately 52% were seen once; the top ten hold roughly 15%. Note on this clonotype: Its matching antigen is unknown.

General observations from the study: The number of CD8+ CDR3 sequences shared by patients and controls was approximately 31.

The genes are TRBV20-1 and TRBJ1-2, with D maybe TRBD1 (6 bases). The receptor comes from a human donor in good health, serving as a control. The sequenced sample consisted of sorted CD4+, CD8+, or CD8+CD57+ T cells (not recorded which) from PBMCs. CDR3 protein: CSARPGDYTF. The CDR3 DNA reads TGCAGTGCAAGACCAGGGGACTACACCTTC.